Each of the 14 T cell receptor beta chains below was sequenced from the same sample in a study of shared clonotypes between healthy human individuals. Data came from immunoSEQ multiplex PCR; TCRdb stores just in-frame clones and leaves some out. The sample shows under 600,000 clones, around 76% of them seen only once. Sequencing used PBMCs. All receptors derive from a woman between 40 and 50 years old in good health. Some clones in this sample may be carry-over from other donors' samples.

The rearrangement joins TRBV6-4 to TRBJ2-3, with a tentative D call TRBD1 (6 bases). The CDR3 spans 13 residues. Trimming took off 7 bases at V and 1 base at J, with 9 bases between the two ends. Germline values: CDR1 MRHNA, CDR2 SNTAGT. This CDR3 reads CASIAGGTDTQYF. As DNA, the CDR3 is TGTGCCAGCATTGCAGGGGGCACAGATACGCAGTATTTT.

For this clone: With a much larger clone just one base away, this may be a read error. The sample holds other DNA sequences that translate to the same CDR3. CDR3 DNA sequence: TGTGCTAGCAGTGACTCTGACACCGGGGAGCTGTTTTTT. It is translated as CASSDSDTGELFF. The V call is TRBV6-4, the J call TRBJ2-2; D is ambiguous. Germline values: CDR1 MRHNA, CDR2 SNTAGT. The CDR3 totals 13 residues.

This clone has only a few counts. J is TRBJ1-1 and V is TRBV19; 7 positions agree with TRBD1. This CDR3 has 12 amino acids. CDR1 and CDR2 (germline): LNHDA, SQIVND (reference sequence). With 6 bases clipped from V and 7 bases from J, the junction kept 5 bases outside the gene matches. CDR3 sequence reads: CASRDRVDEAFF. The CDR3 coding sequence is TGTGCCAGTAGAGACAGGGTGGATGAAGCTTTCTTT.

The rearrangement uses TRBV19 and TRBJ1-2; the D gene is possibly TRBD1 (6 bases). The V end was cut by 5 bases, the J end by 2 bases, with 21 bases between. Germline V gene data show CDR1 as LNHDA and CDR2 as SQIVND (reference sequence). This CDR3 spans 17 amino acids. CDR3 in DNA: TGTGCCAGTAGTCCCCTTCGGACAGCGACATGGAACTATGGCTACACCTTC. It encodes CASSPLRTATWNYGYTF.

This chain joins TRBV30 and TRBJ2-2, with D unresolved. CDR1 and CDR2 (germline): GTSNPN, SVGIG (reference sequence). Trimming took 4 bases from V and 3 from J, leaving 12 bases between them. This CDR3 has 14 amino acids. The CDR3 loop is CAWNGRGYTGELFF. The CDR3 bases are TGTGCCTGGAACGGACGCGGATACACCGGGGAGCTGTTTTTT.

The gene calls are TRBV6-1 and TRBJ2-3; TRBD2 agrees at 14 bases. This CDR3 has 15 amino acids. Germline trimming cut 6 bases from V and 6 bases from J; bases unmatched to any gene: 5. CDR1 MNHNS and CDR2 SASEGT come from the germline V gene. For the CDR3, the DNA is TGTGCCAGCAGCGGACTAGCGGGAGGAGGGGATACGCAGTATTTT. Translation: CASSGLAGGGDTQYF.

V and J are TRBV6-5 and TRBJ2-3; the D gene is possibly TRBD2 (6 bases). This CDR3 is 15 amino acids long. Trimming shortened V by 6 bases and J by 1 base, and 14 bases separated the two germline ends. In germline, CDR1 is MNHEY, CDR2 SVGAGI. The CDR3 DNA follows: TGTGCCAGCAGCCGCGGAGGGCGGGGCACAGATACGCAGTATTTT. Translated, it gives CASSRGGRGTDTQYF.

The rearrangement joins TRBV28 to TRBJ2-5; D possibly corresponds to TRBD2 (5 bases). V lost 9 bases and J lost 5, with 16 bases in between. This CDR3 contains 13 residues. In germline, CDR1 is MDHEN, CDR2 SYDVKM. This CDR3 reads CASFSGSYETQYF. DNA for the CDR3: TGTGCCAGTTTTTCTGGGAGCTATGAGACCCAGTACTTC.

The CDR3 protein is CASSRSTNTDTQYF. The CDR3, as DNA: TGTGCCAGCAGCCGATCGACTAACACAGATACGCAGTATTTT. The V and J genes are TRBV6-6 and TRBJ2-3, with TRBD2 as a possible D gene (5 bases). V dropped 6 bases and J dropped 2 bases, with 12 bases sitting between them. This CDR3 is 14 amino acids long. Germline V gene data show CDR1 as MNHNY and CDR2 as SVGAGI (reference sequence).

This clone has only a few counts. The chain joins TRBV7-9 to TRBJ2-5; D may be TRBD1 (5 bases). The J call may be wrong; the DNA end is better matched by TRBJ2-7. The germline gives CDR1 SEHNR, CDR2 FQNEAQ (reference sequence). The CDR3 loop spans 13 amino acids. Here the CDR3 DNA reads TGTGCCAGCAGCTCCAGGACACCCTACGAGCAGTACTTC. Protein product: CASSSRTPYEQYF.

The chain carries TRBV6-1 and TRBJ1-2, with D perhaps matching TRBD1 (5 bases). The CDR3 is made up of 15 amino acids. Trimming pared 1 base from V and 4 bases from J, leaving 13 bases between. CDR1 is MNHNS and CDR2 is SASEGT in the germline V gene. CDR3 nucleotides: TGTGCCAGCAGTGAAGGTGGGGGGGGGACCTATGGCTACACCTTC. It translates to CASSEGGGGTYGYTF.

V and J are TRBV28 and TRBJ2-7; D may match TRBD1 or TRBD2 (5 bases each). The CDR3 is 14 amino acids. V was clipped by 3 bases and J by 1 base, with 10 bases between them. Germline V gene data show CDR1 as MDHEN and CDR2 as SYDVKM. The CDR3 region is CASSLGDVSYEQYF. The CDR3 bases are TGTGCCAGCAGTTTGGGGGACGTATCCTACGAGCAGTACTTC.

V and J are TRBV18 and TRBJ2-5, with D maybe TRBD1 (6 bases). Trimming pared 1 base from V and 2 bases from J, leaving 14 bases between. The length of the CDR3 is 16 residues. Germline CDR1 is KGHSH and CDR2 is LQKENI. CDR3: CASSPRLGQGQETQYF. The CDR3 bases are TGTGCCAGCTCACCACGGCTCGGCCAGGGGCAAGAGACCCAGTACTTC.

CDR3 sequence reads: CASRARGWNTEAFF. The CDR3 coding sequence is TGTGCCAGCAGGGCCAGGGGGTGGAACACTGAAGCTTTCTTT. This chain uses TRBV27 with TRBJ1-1; 7 bases fit TRBD1. V lost 6 bases, J lost 1 base, and 5 bases stayed unmatched. This CDR3 spans 14 amino acids. Germline values: CDR1 MNHEY, CDR2 SMNVEV (reference sequence).